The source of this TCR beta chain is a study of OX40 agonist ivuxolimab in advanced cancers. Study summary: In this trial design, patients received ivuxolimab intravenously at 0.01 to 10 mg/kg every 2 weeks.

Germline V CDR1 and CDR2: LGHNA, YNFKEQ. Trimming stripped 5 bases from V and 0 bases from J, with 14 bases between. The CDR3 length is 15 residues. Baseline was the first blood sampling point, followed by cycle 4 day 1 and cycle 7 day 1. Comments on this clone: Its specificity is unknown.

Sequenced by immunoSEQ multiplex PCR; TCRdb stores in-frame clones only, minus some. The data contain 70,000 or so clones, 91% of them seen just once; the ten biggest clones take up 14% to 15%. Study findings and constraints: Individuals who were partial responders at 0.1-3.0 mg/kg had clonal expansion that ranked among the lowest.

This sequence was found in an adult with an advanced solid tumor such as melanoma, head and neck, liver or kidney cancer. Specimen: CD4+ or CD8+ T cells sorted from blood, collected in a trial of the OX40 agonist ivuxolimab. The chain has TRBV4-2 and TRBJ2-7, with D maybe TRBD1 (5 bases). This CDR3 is CASSLAPDSSYEQYF. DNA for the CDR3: TGTGCCAGCAGCTTGGCTCCAGACAGCTCCTACGAGCAGTACTTC.